The 20 T cell receptor beta chains below all came from one sample that was sequenced in a study of shared clonotypes between healthy human individuals. Measured with immunoSEQ multiplex PCR; TCRdb has only the in-frame clones, and not every one. The repertoire includes fewer than 550,000 clones, 75% to 80% of them detected once, and under 15% sits in the top ten. Sequencing used PBMCs. The receptors shown here come from a woman in her thirties or forties in good health. Some clones in this sample may be carry-over from other donors' samples.

This rearrangement joins TRBV5-1 to TRBJ1-2; 7 bases agree with TRBD1. CDR1 and CDR2 from the germline V gene are SGHRS and YFSETQ. The ends lost 4 bases at V and 8 bases at J; junction bases unmatched: 8. This CDR3 is 13 amino acids long. CDR3 nucleotide sequence: TGCGCCAGCAGCCTCAAAACAGGGGACGGCTACACCTTC. It yields the protein CASSLKTGDGYTF.

The chain employs TRBV11-2 and TRBJ2-7, with D uncertain. The CDR3 is made up of 13 amino acids. Trimming pared 5 bases from V and 3 bases from J, leaving 11 bases between. Germline CDR1 SGHAT, CDR2 FQNNGV. The CDR3 spells CASSLTPYYEQYF. The CDR3 DNA reads as TGTGCCAGCAGCCTCACGCCTTACTACGAGCAGTACTTC.

V and J are TRBV6-4 and TRBJ2-3, with TRBD2 identical over 7 bases. CDR1 is MRHNA and CDR2 is SNTAGT in the germline V gene. Losses at the gene ends were 6 bases for V and 10 bases for J; bases not matched to a gene: 13. This CDR3 is built from 14 residues. In DNA form, the CDR3 reads TGTGCCAGCAGGGAACTGTCCCACGGGGGGTCGCAGTATTTT. Residues: CASRELSHGGSQYF.

In nucleotides, the CDR3 is TGTGCCAGTGGGACATCAACTAATGAAAAACTGTTTTTT. Protein sequence: CASGTSTNEKLFF. The V and J genes are TRBV19 and TRBJ1-4, with D possibly being TRBD1 (6 bases). The CDR3 has 13 amino acids. CDR1 and CDR2 from the germline V gene are LNHDA and SQIVND (reference sequence). The V end was cut by 8 bases, the J end by 0 bases, with 7 bases between.

The gene calls are TRBV5-4 and TRBJ2-3, with 8 bases identical to TRBD2. The J segment lost 5 bases and the V segment lost 0 bases, leaving 8 bases of the junction unmatched. The CDR3 loop spans 16 amino acids. The germline V gene encodes CDR1 SGHNT and CDR2 YYREEE (reference sequence). CDR3 DNA sequence: TGTGCCAGCAGCTTGGTGGCGGGAGGAGGTGTAGATACGCAGTATTTT. Translated, it gives CASSLVAGGGVDTQYF.

V is TRBV6-6 and J is TRBJ1-2; no reliable D call. Trimming removed 2 bases at V and 8 bases at J, with 9 bases between. Germline CDR1 is MNHNY and CDR2 is SVGAGI (reference sequence). CDR3 size: 12 residues. This CDR3 is CASSYGFGGYTF. The CDR3, as DNA: TGTGCCAGCAGTTACGGCTTTGGAGGCTACACCTTC.

CDR3 DNA sequence: TGTGCCAGCAGTCGGACAGACCCAACTAATGAAAAACTGTTTTTT. Encoded protein: CASSRTDPTNEKLFF. The rearrangement links TRBV28 to TRBJ1-4; possible D gene TRBD1, 6 bases. V lost 5 bases and J lost 0, with 10 bases in between. The CDR3 has 15 amino acids. Per germline, CDR1 MDHEN and CDR2 SYDVKM.

This chain uses TRBV6-6 with TRBJ1-1; perhaps TRBD1 as D (5 bases). The CDR3 length is 13 residues. V dropped 5 bases and J dropped 10 bases, with 17 bases sitting between them. Germline V lookup: CDR1 MNHNY, CDR2 SVGAGI (reference sequence). The CDR3 spells CASSQYQIRVAFF. The CDR3 region has the DNA TGTGCCAGCAGTCAATACCAAATCAGGGTAGCTTTCTTT.

The V gene is TRBV13, the J gene TRBJ2-5; 12 nucleotides line up with TRBD2. CDR3 size: 18 residues. CDR1 is PRHDT and CDR2 is FYEKMQ in the germline V gene (reference sequence). V dropped 3 bases and J dropped 5; count of bases not matched to a gene: 13. The CDR3, as DNA: TGTGCCAGCAGCTTTAGGGGTAGACTAGCGGGAGATGAGGAGACCCAGTACTTC. It is translated as CASSFRGRLAGDEETQYF.

Worth noting for this clone: The sample carries other DNA sequences with the same CDR3. The V and J genes are TRBV11-3 and TRBJ2-7; a possible D gene is TRBD2 (6 bases). Germline V lookup: CDR1 SGHNT, CDR2 YENEEA. Trimming left V 3 bases short and J 3 bases short, with 9 bases between. There are 13 residues in the CDR3. The DNA of the CDR3 is TGTGCCAGCAGCTTGGGGCGGGGCTACGAGCAGTACTTC. This translates into CASSLGRGYEQYF.

This chain connects TRBV7-9 to TRBJ2-1; D may be TRBD1 (6 bases). Germline values: CDR1 SEHNR, CDR2 FQNEAQ (reference sequence). Between the trimmed V and J ends, which lost 4 bases and 7 bases, there was a span of 14 bases. This CDR3 spans 14 amino acids. The chain's CDR3 is CASSSQGPRNEQFF. The CDR3 region has the DNA TGTGCCAGCAGCTCACAGGGACCTAGAAATGAGCAGTTCTTC. Complete variable domain (other parts from reference TRBV7-9 and TRBJ2-1): DTGVSQNPRHKITKRGQNVTFRCDPISEHNRLYWYRQTLGQGPEFLTYFQNEAQLEKSRLLSDRFSAERPKGSFSTLEIQRTEQGDSAMYLCASSSQGPRNEQFFGPGTRLTVL.

The chain recombines TRBV7-9 with TRBJ1-1; D is perhaps TRBD1 (6 bases). This CDR3 has 14 amino acids. Germline V CDR1 and CDR2: SEHNR, FQNEAQ (reference sequence). Trimming took 3 bases from V and 1 from J, leaving 9 bases between them. The CDR3 DNA sequence: TGTGCCAGCAGCTTTTACAGGGAGAACACTGAAGCTTTCTTT. This translates into CASSFYRENTEAFF.

The chain recombines TRBV30 with TRBJ2-5, with 9 bases identical to TRBD2. This CDR3 is 14 amino acids long. The V gene end was trimmed by 2 bases and the J gene end by 8 bases; junction bases not matched to a gene: 9. Germline-derived CDR1 and CDR2 are GTSNPN and SVGIG (reference sequence). The CDR3 protein is CAWSLEGGGDTQYF. In DNA form, the CDR3 reads TGTGCCTGGAGTTTGGAGGGCGGGGGGGATACCCAGTACTTC.

The rearrangement joins TRBV19 to TRBJ1-1; D is unresolved. Germline-derived CDR1 and CDR2 are LNHDA and SQIVND (reference sequence). The V and J ends lost 6 bases and 0 bases respectively, with 11 bases between them. CDR3 length: 14 residues. The CDR3 loop reads CASSITRMNTEAFF. CDR3 DNA sequence: TGTGCCAGTAGCATCACACGAATGAACACTGAAGCTTTCTTT.

This clone was counted a single time. The genes are TRBV7-8 and TRBJ2-1, with 7 bases that match TRBD1. The CDR3 totals 13 residues. With 5 bases clipped from V and 6 bases from J, the junction kept 4 bases outside the gene matches. Germline V gene sequence: CDR1 SGHVS, CDR2 FQNEAQ. The CDR3 region has the DNA TGTGCCAGCAGCCTGACAGGGATCAATGAGCAGTTCTTC. This gives the protein CASSLTGINEQFF.

This clone was observed at least ten times. The genes are TRBV30 and TRBJ1-1; D is ambiguous. From germline, CDR1 is GTSNPN and CDR2 SVGIG (reference sequence). Trimming shortened V by 0 bases and J by 1 base, and 6 bases separated the two germline ends. CDR3 length: 13 residues. This CDR3 reads CAWSVKGNTEAFF. In DNA form, the CDR3 reads TGTGCCTGGAGTGTGAAGGGGAACACTGAAGCTTTCTTT.

Concerning this clone: Distinct nucleotide sequences in the sample also encode this CDR3. The rearrangement joins TRBV6-4 to TRBJ2-5; no definite D call. With 4 bases removed from V and 2 bases from J, the gap between germline ends came to 11 bases. There are 14 residues in the CDR3. Germline V gene lookup returns CDR1 MRHNA and CDR2 SNTAGT. CDR3 sequence reads: CASSVKEEQETQYF. For the CDR3, the DNA is TGTGCCAGCAGTGTAAAAGAAGAACAAGAGACCCAGTACTTC.

This rearrangement joins TRBV5-6 to TRBJ2-1; D uncertain. Looked up from germline, CDR1 is SGHDT and CDR2 is YYEEEE. V lost 4 bases and J lost 8, with 7 bases in between. The CDR3 has 11 amino acids. The CDR3 loop reads CASSEFDEQFF. The CDR3 region has the DNA TGTGCCAGCAGCGAGTTCGATGAGCAGTTCTTC. Combining the CDR3 with reference TRBV5-6 and TRBJ2-1 gives the whole variable domain DAGVTQSPTHLIKTRGQQVTLRCSPKSGHDTVSWYQQALGQGPQFIFQYYEEEERQRGNFPDRFSGHQFPNYSSELNVNALLLGDSALYLCASSEFDEQFFGPGTRLTVL.

The chain uses TRBV7-3 and TRBJ1-2; 11 positions agree with TRBD1. Germline V gene data show CDR1 as SGHTA and CDR2 as FQGTGA. The CDR3 contains 15 residues. Germline trimming cut 4 bases from V and 4 bases from J; bases unmatched to any gene: 5. CDR3 protein: CASSSGTGGGYGYTF. CDR3 DNA: TGTGCCAGCAGCTCAGGGACAGGGGGTGGCTATGGCTACACCTTC. The full variable domain, its missing parts supplied by reference TRBV7-3 and TRBJ1-2, is GAGVSQTPSNKVTEKGKYVELRCDPISGHTALYWYRQSLGQGPEFLIYFQGTGAADDSGLPNDRFFAVRPEGSVSTLKIQRTERGDSAVYLCASSSGTGGGYGYTFGSGTRLTVV.

The V gene is TRBV6-6, the J gene TRBJ2-1, with D unclear. This CDR3 is built from 11 residues. The germline gives CDR1 MNHNY, CDR2 SVGAGI (reference sequence). V lost 6 bases and J 9 bases, leaving 9 bases between the germline ends. CDR3 in amino acids: CASSPGREQFF. CDR3 DNA: TGTGCCAGCAGCCCTGGTCGTGAGCAGTTCTTC.